These 4 T cell receptor beta chains came from one sample sequenced in a study of cytomegalovirus exposure and HLA in healthy donors. PCR involved 60 Vbeta and 13 Jbeta primers. Here immunoSEQ multiplex PCR was the method, and the copy in TCRdb shows in-frame clones only, minus some. The data contain about 140,000 clones, 82% of them seen just once; the ten biggest clones take up 3% to 3.5%. The sequenced material came from PBMCs. The receptors derive from a man between 18 and 29 years old in good health and CMV-seropositive.

This clone was counted only a few times. This chain connects TRBV2 to TRBJ2-4, with TRBD2 identical over 12 bases. The length of the CDR3 is 14 residues. Germline lookup yields CDR1 SNHLY and CDR2 FYNNEI. J lost 6 bases, V lost 7 bases, and 4 bases had no gene match. This CDR3 reads CASTRTSGINIQYF. The CDR3, as DNA: TGTGCCAGCACCAGGACTAGCGGGATAAACATTCAGTACTTC.

This clone has more than one count but fewer than ten. V gene TRBV18 combines with J gene TRBJ1-1; 7 bases are a match to TRBD1. After removal of 4 bases from V and 2 bases from J, the junction contained 7 bases not matched to a gene. CDR3 size: 15 residues. The germline V gene has CDR1 KGHSH and CDR2 LQKENI. The CDR3 nucleotides are TGTGCCAGCTCACAATCAGGGGGTTTTAACACTGAAGCTTTCTTT. This codes for CASSQSGGFNTEAFF.

V and J are TRBV27 and TRBJ1-5; D possibly corresponds to TRBD1 (5 bases). This CDR3 contains 12 residues. Trimming removed 6 bases from V and 4 bases from J, with 7 bases in between. The germline V gene encodes CDR1 MNHEY and CDR2 SMNVEV (reference sequence). In nucleotides, the CDR3 is TGTGCCAGCAGCAGGGCGAATCAGCCCCAGCATTTT. Translated: CASSRANQPQHF.

This clone was observed a few times. The J gene is TRBJ2-7, the V gene TRBV4-1, with 9 positions matching TRBD1. CDR1 and CDR2 (germline): MGHRA, YSYEKL. This CDR3 has 14 residues. V trimming: 1 base; J trimming: 3 bases; junction bases outside the gene matches: 1. The DNA for the CDR3 is TGCGCCAGCAGCCAAGGGACAGGGGTCTACGAGCAGTACTTC. It yields the protein CASSQGTGVYEQYF.